This passage covers 30 T cell receptor delta chains from one sample sequenced in a study of TRDV2 sequences in healthy donors (TCRdb year 2020). Libraries came from PCR. Sequencing took place on an Illumina MiSeq. TCRdb recomputed clones from the public reads with CATT; identical DNA rows were then combined. Across this sample there are around 2,000 delta-chain clones, with around 60% seen only once. The ten largest clones take up 12% to 15% of the sample. The sequenced sample consisted of Vd2+ gamma-delta T cells from blood. The cell subset or site label, as the study defines it: TCR Vdelta2-expressing (gamma9delta2) T cells. The origin of the receptors is a human donor in good health.

Comments on this clone: This sequence is one base from a far larger clone and is likely a read error. The chain is built from TRDV2 and TRDJ3; D is ambiguous. V gave up 3 bases and J gave up 7 bases, with 15 bases separating them. Germline-derived CDR1 and CDR2 are GEAIGNYY and EKD. CDR3 length equals 16 residues. The CDR3 DNA reads TGTGCCTGTGACGCCGTTGGAGTAAGCGACACCCGACAGATGTTTTTC. This sequence encodes CACDAVGVSDTRQMFF.

This clone was seen only a few times. Other nucleotide sequences from this sample produce the same CDR3. This chain joins TRDV2 and TRDJ1; TRDD3 matches 13 bases. With 3 bases clipped from V and 0 bases from J, the junction kept 12 bases outside the gene matches. Germline values: CDR1 GEAIGNYY, CDR2 EKD. The CDR3 consists of 19 residues. This chain's CDR3 is CACDAVLGDTVRYTDKLIF. DNA of the CDR3: TGTGCCTGTGACGCCGTACTGGGGGATACGGTAAGGTACACCGATAAACTCATCTTT.

The J gene is TRDJ1, the V gene TRDV2; 7 nucleotides line up with TRDD3. CDR3 length equals 15 residues. Germline V CDR1 and CDR2: GEAIGNYY, EKD. J was trimmed by 0 bases and V by 1 base; bases with no gene match: 4. CDR3 residues: CACDTLGVNTDKLIF. The CDR3 nucleotides read TGTGCCTGTGACACGCTGGGGGTCAACACCGATAAACTCATCTTT.

The rearrangement joins TRDV2 to TRDJ3; 9 bases line up with TRDD3. The germline gives CDR1 GEAIGNYY, CDR2 EKD. Unmatched junction bases numbered 2, after V lost 0 bases and J lost 0 bases. The CDR3 runs 18 residues. The CDR3 here is CACDTVLGDSWDTRQMFF. The CDR3 DNA follows: TGTGCCTGTGACACCGTACTGGGGGACTCCTGGGACACCCGACAGATGTTTTTC.

J is TRDJ3 and V is TRDV2; D remains ambiguous. V was trimmed by 3 bases and J by 0 bases, leaving 11 bases between them. CDR3 size: 17 residues. Germline-derived CDR1 and CDR2 are GEAIGNYY and EKD. DNA of the CDR3: TGTGCCTGTGACCCGGCAGCGAGCTCCTGGGACACCCGACAGATGTTTTTC. Translating it yields CACDPAASSWDTRQMFF.

The V gene is TRDV2, the J gene TRDJ1; 12 bases align to TRDD3. CDR3 length: 19 amino acids. Per the germline V gene, CDR1 is GEAIGNYY and CDR2 is EKD. The ends lost 3 bases at V and 3 bases at J; junction bases unmatched: 16. The CDR3 DNA is TGTGCCTGTGACCCGGTCCTACTGGGGGATACAGGTGGGTCCGATAAACTCATCTTT. It specifies CACDPVLLGDTGGSDKLIF.

The rearrangement joins TRDV2 to TRDJ1; 8 nucleotides line up with TRDD3. V lost 3 bases and J lost 2; bases outside the gene matches: 10. The CDR3 is 16 residues long. The germline V gene encodes CDR1 GEAIGNYY and CDR2 EKD. The CDR3 sequence is CACDALGEWRTDKLIF. Written as DNA, the CDR3 is TGTGCCTGTGACGCGCTGGGGGAATGGAGGACCGATAAACTCATCTTT.

This clone turned up a few times. V and J are TRDV2 and TRDJ1, with TRDD3 matching 8 bases. J gave up 0 bases and V 2 bases, and 7 bases lay outside the gene matches. Germline V gene lookup returns CDR1 GEAIGNYY and CDR2 EKD. This CDR3 spans 16 amino acids. In DNA, the CDR3 is TGTGCCTGTGACAGGCTGGGGGACGTGTACACCGATAAACTCATCTTT. Its protein is CACDRLGDVYTDKLIF.

The rearrangement joins TRDV2 to TRDJ3; D perhaps matches TRDD3 (6 bases). The germline gives CDR1 GEAIGNYY, CDR2 EKD. Trimming pared 1 base from V and 0 bases from J, leaving 15 bases between. The CDR3 has 19 residues. The CDR3 coding sequence is TGTGCCTGTGACACGGCCATGGGGGCTGCCTCCTGGGACACCCGACAGATGTTTTTC. Translating gives CACDTAMGAASWDTRQMFF.

For this clone: The junction departs from germline at one end; a sequencing error may be responsible. The rearrangement links TRDV2 to TRDJ1; the match to TRDD3 covers 9 bases. The CDR3 runs 17 residues. Per germline, CDR1 GEAIGNYY and CDR2 EKD. The CDR3 nucleotides are TGTGCCTGTGACTCTTTACTGGGGGAATTGTACACCGATAACCTCATCTTT. Translated, it gives CACDSLLGELYTDNLIF.

This clone was seen a few times. This chain joins TRDV2 and TRDJ1, with 7 bases fitting TRDD3. The length of the CDR3 is 19 residues. Trimming cost V 0 bases and J 0 bases; bases outside gene matches: 15. Germline-derived CDR1 and CDR2 are GEAIGNYY and EKD. The CDR3 here is CACDTVGGSGGLYTDKLIF. CDR3 sequence (DNA): TGTGCCTGTGACACCGTAGGGGGATCCGGGGGACTGTACACCGATAAACTCATCTTT.

The J gene is TRDJ1, the V gene TRDV2, with 11 bases aligning to TRDD3. The length of the CDR3 is 17 residues. Germline V CDR1 and CDR2: GEAIGNYY, EKD. J lost 0 bases, V lost 3 bases, and 8 bases had no gene match. CDR3 sequence (DNA): TGTGCCTGTGACCAACTGGGGGATAATGCGGACACCGATAAACTCATCTTT. Translation: CACDQLGDNADTDKLIF.

The count of this clone is one. The rearrangement uses TRDV2 and TRDJ1; 8 nucleotides align to TRDD3. V shed 3 bases and J 1 base; nucleotides not matched to a gene: 3. CDR1 and CDR2 (germline): GEAIGNYY, EKD. The CDR3 runs to 14 residues. The CDR3 sequence is CACDPLGVTDKLIF. CDR3 DNA sequence: TGTGCCTGTGACCCACTGGGGGTCACCGATAAACTCATCTTT.

This sequence joins TRDV2 and TRDJ1; D not resolved. The germline V and J ends were trimmed by 0 bases and 1 base, with 8 bases remaining between them. CDR1 is GEAIGNYY and CDR2 is EKD in the germline V gene. The CDR3 is 14 amino acids. The CDR3 loop is CACDTMLSTDKLIF. In nucleotides, the CDR3 is TGTGCCTGTGACACCATGCTTAGCACCGATAAACTCATCTTT.

The genes are TRDV2 and TRDJ3; 11 nucleotides align to TRDD3. Losses at the gene ends were 0 bases for V and 3 bases for J; bases not matched to a gene: 6. The germline CDR1 and CDR2 sequences are GEAIGNYY and EKD. This CDR3 region has 19 residues. The CDR3 reads CACDTLMGDTRWDTRQMFF. The CDR3, as DNA: TGTGCCTGTGACACCTTGATGGGGGATACGCGCTGGGACACCCGACAGATGTTTTTC.

The genes are TRDV2 and TRDJ3; the match to TRDD3 covers 8 bases. Germline assignment: CDR1 GEAIGNYY and CDR2 EKD. Trimming took 0 bases from V and 0 from J; bases not matched to a gene: 9. The CDR3 spans 20 residues. For the CDR3, the DNA is TGTGCCTGTGACACCGTAGTTGGGGATACTCCCTCCTGGGACACCCGACAGATGTTTTTC. Translation gives CACDTVVGDTPSWDTRQMFF.

As concerns this clone: The sample carries other DNA sequences with the same CDR3. This chain links TRDV2 with TRDJ1; D is unresolved. The germline V gene encodes CDR1 GEAIGNYY and CDR2 EKD. V was shortened by 0 bases and J by 0 bases, with 10 bases between the two germline ends. The CDR3 has 15 amino acids. The CDR3 DNA reads TGTGCCTGTGACACCGTCGGTCCTTACACCGATAAACTCATCTTT. It specifies CACDTVGPYTDKLIF.

The chain employs TRDV2 and TRDJ1, with TRDD3 matching 13 bases. Germline assignment: CDR1 GEAIGNYY and CDR2 EKD. J gave up 1 base and V 3 bases, and 13 bases lay outside the gene matches. This CDR3 comprises 19 residues. CDR3 DNA sequence: TGTGCCTGTGACGTACTGGGGGATACGACTGCATTTGGCACCGATAAACTCATCTTT. This encodes CACDVLGDTTAFGTDKLIF.

This chain uses TRDV2 with TRDJ1, with 10 bases lining up with TRDD3. This CDR3 spans 14 amino acids. CDR1 is GEAIGNYY and CDR2 is EKD in the germline V gene. V gave up 0 bases and J gave up 3 bases; unmatched junction bases: 0. The CDR3 reads CACDTWGIPDKLIF. Written as DNA, the CDR3 is TGTGCCTGTGACACCTGGGGGATACCCGATAAACTCATCTTT.

The chain links TRDV2 to TRDJ1; 11 nucleotides agree with TRDD3. CDR3 length equals 15 residues. The J segment lost 7 bases and the V segment lost 3 bases, leaving 9 bases of the junction unmatched. CDR1 GEAIGNYY and CDR2 EKD come from the germline V gene. CDR3 sequence reads: CACDSLGGYDTKLIF. The CDR3 coding sequence is TGTGCCTGTGACTCCCTTGGGGGATACGACACTAAACTCATCTTT.

Concerning this clone: The same CDR3 arises from other DNA sequences in this sample as well. The V and J genes are TRDV2 and TRDJ1; a weak D match, TRDD3 (6 bases). V lost 0 bases and J lost 0, with 10 bases in between. Germline V CDR1 and CDR2: GEAIGNYY, EKD. The CDR3 extends over 15 amino acids. CDR3 amino acids: CACDTVGGNTDKLIF. For the CDR3, the DNA is TGTGCCTGTGACACCGTGGGGGGAAACACCGATAAACTCATCTTT.

The J gene is TRDJ1, the V gene TRDV2, with 10 bases identical to TRDD3. The junction had 3 bases not matched to a gene; V was cut back by 3 bases and J by 0 bases. This CDR3 is 15 amino acids long. Germline V gene lookup returns CDR1 GEAIGNYY and CDR2 EKD. The CDR3 sequence: CACDPLGDHTDKLIF. CDR3 coding DNA: TGTGCCTGTGACCCACTGGGGGATCACACCGATAAACTCATCTTT.

The gene calls are TRDV2 and TRDJ3; 11 bases are a match to TRDD3. CDR1 and CDR2 (germline): GEAIGNYY, EKD. V trimming: 1 base; J trimming: 0 bases; junction bases outside the gene matches: 7. The CDR3 is 20 residues long. The CDR3: CACDTTGTGGYSWDTRQMFF. CDR3 DNA sequence: TGTGCCTGTGACACTACGGGTACTGGGGGATACTCCTGGGACACCCGACAGATGTTTTTC.

The chain links TRDV2 to TRDJ3; 9 bases are a match to TRDD3. This CDR3 is built from 22 residues. V was clipped by 3 bases and J by 0 bases; unmatched bases: 17. Germline values: CDR1 GEAIGNYY, CDR2 EKD. CDR3 nucleotides: TGTGCCTGTGACCCAGTACTGGGGGAGAATACCCCTAGCTCCTGGGACACCCGACAGATGTTTTTC. As protein: CACDPVLGENTPSSWDTRQMFF.

V usage is TRDV2 and J usage is TRDJ1; 11 bases agree with TRDD3. The CDR3 loop spans 17 amino acids. The germline CDR1 and CDR2 sequences are GEAIGNYY and EKD. Trimming removed 0 bases from V and 0 bases from J; junction bases left unmatched: 5. Here the CDR3 reads CACDTLTGGYNTDKLIF. The CDR3 DNA is TGTGCCTGTGACACCCTTACTGGGGGATATAACACCGATAAACTCATCTTT.

This clone came up a few times. This chain joins TRDV2 and TRDJ1; 13 nucleotides line up with TRDD3. The V gene's germline CDR1 is GEAIGNYY and CDR2 EKD. The CDR3 consists of 19 residues. V gave up 1 base and J gave up 3 bases; unmatched junction bases: 13. DNA for the CDR3: TGTGCCTGTGACACTATTTCCACTGGGGGATACGTTTCAGCCGATAAACTCATCTTT. Protein sequence: CACDTISTGGYVSADKLIF.

V gene TRDV2 combines with J gene TRDJ3; tentatively, D is TRDD3 (5 bases). Germline V gene lookup returns CDR1 GEAIGNYY and CDR2 EKD. The CDR3 is 18 amino acids. V gave up 1 base and J gave up 0 bases, with 12 bases separating them. CDR3 sequence (DNA): TGTGCCTGTGACACGGGATCGGCCCTCTCCTGGGACACCCGACAGATGTTTTTC. This codes for CACDTGSALSWDTRQMFF.

The chain links TRDV2 to TRDJ1; 11 nucleotides line up with TRDD3. From germline, CDR1 is GEAIGNYY and CDR2 EKD. J was trimmed by 2 bases and V by 0 bases; bases with no gene match: 16. CDR3 size: 20 residues. The CDR3 DNA sequence: TGTGCCTGTGACACCTTACGGAGACTGGGGGATAGTCTCGAAACCGATAAACTCATCTTT. It codes for CACDTLRRLGDSLETDKLIF.

This clone is large by share. This chain uses TRDV2 with TRDJ1, with D unresolved. V was cut by 0 bases and J by 2 bases, with 12 bases left in between. In germline, CDR1 is GEAIGNYY, CDR2 EKD. This CDR3 is built from 15 residues. CDR3 coding DNA: TGTGCCTGTGACACCGTCTCCACTAAGACCGATAAACTCATCTTT. Its protein is CACDTVSTKTDKLIF.

As concerns this clone: At one end the junction does not follow the germline gene, possibly because of a read error. This chain uses TRDV2 with TRDJ1; 12 bases map to TRDD3. Germline loops: CDR1 GEAIGNYY, CDR2 EKD. The CDR3 consists of 19 residues. The CDR3 coding sequence is TGTGCCTGTGACCCCCTATTACTGGGGGATACCTCACCCACCGATAAACTTATCTTT. It yields the protein CACDPLLLGDTSPTDKLIF.